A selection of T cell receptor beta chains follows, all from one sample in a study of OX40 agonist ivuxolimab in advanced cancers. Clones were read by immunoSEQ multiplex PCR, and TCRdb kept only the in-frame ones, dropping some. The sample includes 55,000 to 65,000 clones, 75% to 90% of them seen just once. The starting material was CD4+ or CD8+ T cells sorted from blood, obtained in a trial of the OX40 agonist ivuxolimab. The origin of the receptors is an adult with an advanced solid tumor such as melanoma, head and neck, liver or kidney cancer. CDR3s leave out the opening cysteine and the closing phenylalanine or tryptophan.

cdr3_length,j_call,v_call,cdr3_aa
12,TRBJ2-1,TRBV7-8,ASSLDRQLNEQF
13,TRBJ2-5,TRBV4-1,ASSQPSRAEETQY
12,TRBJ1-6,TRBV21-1,ARDRGNYNSPLH
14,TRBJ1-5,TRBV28,ASRSPGTGEDQPQH
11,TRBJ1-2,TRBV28,ASSGQAPYGYT
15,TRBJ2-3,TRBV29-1,SVEFLRLAQGGYTQY
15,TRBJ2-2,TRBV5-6,ASSLGMSGANTGELF
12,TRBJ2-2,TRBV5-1,ASSLDPNTGELF
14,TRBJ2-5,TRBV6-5,ASSYSGLAGVETQY
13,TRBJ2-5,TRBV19,ASSPRQGLGETQY
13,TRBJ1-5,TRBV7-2,ASSRTGYSNQPQH
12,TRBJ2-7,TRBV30,AWTRQGGFYEQY
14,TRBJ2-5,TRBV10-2,ASTRRGGDRGETQY
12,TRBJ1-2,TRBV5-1,ASSLVTGDGGYT
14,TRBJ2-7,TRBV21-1,ASSPNGQPESYEQY
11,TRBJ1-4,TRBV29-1,SAWSRVNEKLF
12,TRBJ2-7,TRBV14,ASSQGGANYEQY
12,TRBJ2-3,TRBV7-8,ASSPGGSTDTQY
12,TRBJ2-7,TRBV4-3,ASSRLRGSYEQY
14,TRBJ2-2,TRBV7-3,ASSPPWASNTGELF
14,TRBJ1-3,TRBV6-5,ASSYFRQGAGNTIY
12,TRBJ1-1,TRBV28,ASSFSGGETEAF
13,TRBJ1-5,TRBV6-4,ASRPTGDSNQPQH
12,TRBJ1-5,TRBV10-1,ASTGRYSNQPQH
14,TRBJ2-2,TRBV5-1,ASSLGTAGPTGELF
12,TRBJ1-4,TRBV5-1,ASSLAGANEKLF
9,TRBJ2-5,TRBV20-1,SATQGATQY
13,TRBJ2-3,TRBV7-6,ASSPRRQAADTQY
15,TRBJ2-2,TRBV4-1,ASSRETSGGYTGELF
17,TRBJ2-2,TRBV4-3,ASSQTYRGQGGVTGELF